This T cell receptor (beta chain) comes out of a study of blood T cells in healthy people across ages. The second PCR ran roughly 7 to 12 cycles with a sample-barcoded 5' primer and J-beta primers. TCRdb reanalysed the 5' RACE reads using MiXCR and keeps one entry per CDR3 protein. The data show around 1.7 million distinct CDR3 sequences, over 25% seen once. This CDR3 spans 15 amino acids. Trimming pared 3 bases from V and 2 bases from J, leaving 16 bases between. Germline CDR1 is SQVTM and CDR2 is ANQGSEA. The V gene is TRBV29-1, the J gene TRBJ1-1, with D tentatively TRBD1 (5 bases). The sequence was collected from a woman in her 30s in good health. Sequenced input: blood. CDR3 nucleotides: TGCAGCGTTGACGGGGCAGGGTATCCCAACACTGAAGCTTTCTTT. This translates into CSVDGAGYPNTEAFF.